A selection of T cell receptor beta chains follows, all from one sample in a study of CD8+ T cells in alopecia areata. Measured with immunoSEQ multiplex PCR; TCRdb has only the in-frame clones, and not every one. The sample lists about 42,000 clones; approximately 92% were seen once. Specimen: CD8+ T cells sorted from blood, collected at week 24, from a patient treated with tofacitinib. Source of these receptors: a human donor with alopecia areata. The conserved cysteine and the conserved F or W are not part of the CDR3 here. A D gene is named only where the DNA matches it firmly.

v_gene,j_gene,d_gene,CDR3aa
TRBV7-9,TRBJ2-7,NA,ASAVFYEQY
TRBV27,TRBJ2-7,NA,ASTPKTRIYYEQY
TRBV29-1,TRBJ2-7,TRBD1,SVWSRQGSSYEQH
TRBV4-1,TRBJ2-1,TRBD2,ASSLGGVSYNEQF
TRBV18,TRBJ2-1,TRBD1,ASSPPDRTGPYNEQF
TRBV4-2,TRBJ2-6,NA,ASSQVGTPPSDSGANVLT
TRBV7-3,TRBJ2-1,TRBD2,ASSTIAGSSYNEQF
TRBV7-2,TRBJ2-3,TRBD2,ASSIIAGLGPDTQY
TRBV27,TRBJ2-7,NA,ASSSHTVGYEQY
TRBV7-8,TRBJ2-7,TRBD1,ASSLDPDRGTYEQY
TRBV5-4,TRBJ2-5,NA,ASSLEQQETQY
TRBV19,TRBJ2-7,TRBD2,ASNPHPNLAGSSYEQY
TRBV27,TRBJ1-5,NA,ASSLEVTGQPQH
TRBV7-9,TRBJ2-5,TRBD1,ASSPPGQVFGETQY
TRBV14,TRBJ1-2,NA,ASSHWRGPSYGYT
TRBV7-3,TRBJ2-2,NA,ASSPSWAVNTGELF
TRBV7-3,TRBJ2-1,TRBD2,ASTTSGGEQF
TRBV28,TRBJ2-1,TRBD2,ASRERGSSYNEQF
TRBV7-9,NA,NA,ASSLLDGAREQY
TRBV27,TRBJ2-7,TRBD1,ASQRQGAYEQY
TRBV18,NA,TRBD1,ASSPSGTGFYEQY
TRBV30,TRBJ2-7,NA,AWRAGVSYEQY
TRBV29-1,TRBJ2-2,NA,SVGGGALNTGELF
TRBV7-9,TRBJ1-5,NA,ASSPPDMDQPQH
TRBV11-2,TRBJ2-3,NA,ASSRQGRVSTDTQY
TRBV23-1,TRBJ1-2,NA,ASSQLFGYYGYT
TRBV6-5,TRBJ2-3,NA,ASSWGLGLDPDTQY
TRBV7-2,TRBJ2-7,TRBD2,ASSDVAGGNEQY
TRBV11-3,TRBJ2-2,NA,ASSLEWNTGELF
TRBV7-9,TRBJ2-1,TRBD2,ASMAGGPSYNEQF
TRBV27,TRBJ2-3,NA,ASSLSSTDTQY
TRBV28,TRBJ2-3,TRBD1,ASSLYRGSSTDTQY
TRBV11-2,TRBJ2-1,NA,ASSHTGTDSYNEQF
TRBV14,TRBJ2-7,TRBD1,ASSHQPRGPSSYEQY
TRBV27,TRBJ2-7,NA,ASSLSGGPSYEQY
TRBV29-1,TRBJ2-2,NA,SVEAGNTGELF
TRBV29-1,TRBJ2-7,TRBD1,SVVRDSPSYEQY
TRBV4-1,TRBJ2-5,NA,ASSQDSLARETQY
TRBV7-9,TRBJ2-7,NA,ASSPDDSYEQY
TRBV28,TRBJ2-3,NA,ASSLFRAGIGTDTQY
TRBV4-3,TRBJ2-2,NA,ASSQASFGGHGELF
TRBV7-9,TRBJ2-5,NA,ASSRTRGYQETQY
TRBV4-1,TRBJ1-6,TRBD1,ASSHAGDSENSPLH
TRBV27,TRBJ1-4,TRBD1,ASSPGQGLVEKLF
TRBV4-2,TRBJ2-5,NA,ASSQDRGTYQETQY
TRBV14,TRBJ2-7,NA,ASSQSRLGIYEQY
TRBV7-9,TRBJ2-3,NA,ASTGARSGRLSTDTQY
TRBV7-9,TRBJ2-1,TRBD2,ASTSLLRGGFYNEQF
TRBV6-5,TRBJ2-7,TRBD2,ASQLAGSYEQY
TRBV7-9,TRBJ2-1,NA,ASSPSPSSYNEQF
TRBV6-6,TRBJ2-1,TRBD1,ASSTGQGPYNEQF
TRBV2,TRBJ2-1,TRBD2,ASRVQRGVSSSYNEQF
TRBV11-2,TRBJ2-7,NA,ASSLGIRDPYEQY
TRBV7-8,NA,NA,ASSWMGGLSYEQY
TRBV6-5,TRBJ2-1,NA,ASSYNEYNEQF
TRBV27,TRBJ2-2,TRBD1,ARWDRGNTGELF
TRBV30,TRBJ2-7,NA,AWSGGTVFYEQY
TRBV29-1,TRBJ2-3,TRBD2,SVVSGESTDTQY